The clone carrying this T cell receptor beta chain was observed many times. This entry comes from a study of breast tumors, draining lymph nodes, adjacent tissues. Samples came from axillary lymph nodes draining the breast cancer. In germline, CDR1 is MNHEY, CDR2 SVGEGT. The CDR3 has 14 residues. V was shortened by 2 bases and J by 4 bases, with 11 bases between the two germline ends. TCRdb re-called the multiplex PCR reads with MiXCR, one entry per CDR3 protein. The sample lists over 100,000 distinct CDR3 sequences; 20% to 25% were seen once. The sequence came from a female donor with breast cancer. Some clones in this sample may be carry-over from other donors' samples. V is TRBV6-2 or TRBV6-3 and J is TRBJ1-2; D is perhaps TRBD1 (5 bases). The specimen sequenced was axillary lymph node tissue. The CDR3 nucleotides read TGTGCCAGCAGTTACGGCAGGGTCGGCTATGGCTACACCTTC. Residues: CASSYGRVGYGYTF.